The next 25 T cell receptor beta chains were all read from a single sample in a study of blood T cell repertoires in COVID-19 (dated by TCRdb to 2020 to 2021). Receptor amplification or capture employed the immunoSEQ multiplex PCR assay. TCRdb took over this immuneACCESS table, retaining in-frame rearrangements with V and J assigned. Such tables are incomplete; in checked studies, under half of the missing clones stem from an unresolved V gene, and the remainder is unexplained. In this sample the table shows around 300,000 clones, roughly 86% of which occur a single time. The leading ten clones occupy approximately 2.5% of the sample. Sequenced input: PBMCs or T cells enriched from blood (not recorded which). These receptors originate from a woman younger than 30 who had recovered from COVID-19.

J is TRBJ2-3 and V is TRBV4-2; D gene ambiguous. V was clipped by 0 bases and J by 6 bases, with 10 bases between them. The CDR3 is 14 residues long. Looked up from germline, CDR1 is LGHNA and CDR2 is YNFKEQ. The CDR3 sequence is CASSQELFSDTQYF. As DNA, the CDR3 is TGTGCCAGCAGCCAAGAACTTTTTTCGGATACGCAGTATTTT.

The chain employs TRBV18 and TRBJ2-1; 9 nucleotides align to TRBD1. Germline CDR1 and CDR2: KGHSH and LQKENI. With V trimmed by 8 bases and J by 1 base, 6 bases remained unmatched. The CDR3 extends over 15 amino acids. This CDR3 is CASAVGTGSYNEQFF. The CDR3 bases are TGTGCCAGCGCCGTCGGGACAGGGTCCTACAATGAGCAGTTCTTC.

The chain uses TRBV11-3 and TRBJ1-1; 7 nucleotides align to TRBD1. CDR3 length: 14 residues. The trim removed 8 bases at V and 1 base at J, leaving 7 bases unmatched. CDR1 and CDR2 (germline): SGHNT, YENEEA. This chain's CDR3 is CASSFDRENTEAFF. DNA for the CDR3: TGTGCCAGCTCCTTCGACAGGGAGAACACTGAAGCTTTCTTT. The whole variable domain, remainder taken from reference TRBV11-3 and TRBJ1-1, is EAGVVQSPRYKIIEKKQPVAFWCNPISGHNTLYWYLQNLGQGPELLIRYENEEAVDDSQLPKDRFSAERLKGVDSTLKIQPAELGDSAVYLCASSFDRENTEAFFGQGTRLTVV.

The genes are TRBV7-2 and TRBJ2-5; 13 bases match TRBD2. The CDR3 runs 16 residues. Germline trimming cut 5 bases from V and 5 bases from J; bases unmatched to any gene: 8. Germline loops: CDR1 SGHTA, CDR2 FQGNSA. This chain's CDR3 is CASSGTSGRGGETQYF. CDR3 DNA sequence: TGTGCCAGCAGCGGAACTAGCGGGAGGGGAGGGGAGACCCAGTACTTC.

The rearrangement joins TRBV2 to TRBJ2-7; 7 positions agree with TRBD1. V was pared by 5 bases and J by 6 bases, with 10 bases of the junction left unmatched. This CDR3 contains 14 residues. The germline CDR1 and CDR2 sequences are SNHLY and FYNNEI. The CDR3 here is CASSFGTARTEQYF. CDR3 in DNA: TGTGCCAGCAGTTTCGGGACAGCTCGGACCGAGCAGTACTTC.

This chain uses TRBV25-1 with TRBJ2-1, with 7 bases fitting TRBD2. CDR1 is MGHDK and CDR2 is SYGVNS in the germline V gene. The trim removed 1 base at V and 3 bases at J, leaving 6 bases unmatched. This CDR3 comprises 16 residues. The DNA of the CDR3 is TGTGCCAGCAGTGAATTGGGGGGGTCCGGCTACAATGAGCAGTTCTTC. Protein: CASSELGGSGYNEQFF.

This clone was seen only once. J is TRBJ2-7 and V is TRBV27; a possible D gene is TRBD2 (6 bases). V lost 10 bases to trimming and J lost 0 bases, with 10 bases between them. The CDR3 contains 12 residues. The germline V gene encodes CDR1 MNHEY and CDR2 SMNVEV (reference sequence). CDR3 sequence: CAIQAGSYEQYF. In nucleotides, the CDR3 is TGTGCCATCCAAGCGGGCTCCTACGAGCAGTACTTC.

This sequence joins TRBV5-1 and TRBJ2-7, with a tentative D call TRBD2 (7 bases). Trimming pared 7 bases from V and 0 bases from J, leaving 17 bases between. CDR3 size: 15 residues. Germline V gives CDR1 SGHRS, CDR2 YFSETQ. CDR3 coding DNA: TGCGCCAGCGGTTGGGGGGGCCTCAGCTCCTACGAGCAGTACTTC. Translation gives CASGWGGLSSYEQYF.

V is TRBV30 and J is TRBJ1-1; TRBD1 matches at 9 bases. The CDR3 is made up of 17 amino acids. The trim removed 1 base at V and 3 bases at J, leaving 12 bases unmatched. Per germline, CDR1 GTSNPN and CDR2 SVGIG (reference sequence). In DNA, the CDR3 is TGTGCCTGGAGTGCACTATGGGTGGGGGACAGGGACACTGAAGCTTTCTTT. It codes for CAWSALWVGDRDTEAFF.

This chain connects TRBV7-9 to TRBJ2-1, with D tentatively TRBD2 (6 bases). V was shortened by 0 bases and J by 0 bases, with 15 bases between the two germline ends. Germline V gene data show CDR1 as SEHNR and CDR2 as FQNEAQ (reference sequence). This CDR3 has 18 amino acids. The CDR3 region is CASSLAQPGLGSYNEQFF. CDR3 nucleotide sequence: TGTGCCAGCAGCTTAGCCCAACCGGGACTGGGCTCCTACAATGAGCAGTTCTTC.

The chain is built from TRBV5-1 and TRBJ2-3; 7 bases line up with TRBD1. Losses at the gene ends were 4 bases for V and 0 bases for J; bases not matched to a gene: 11. CDR3 size: 17 residues. Germline V gives CDR1 SGHRS, CDR2 YFSETQ. The CDR3 sequence is CASSLRDRPSSTDTQYF. For the CDR3, the DNA is TGCGCCAGCAGCCTTAGGGACAGACCGTCTAGCACAGATACGCAGTATTTT.

The rearrangement links TRBV6-5 to TRBJ1-4; D is possibly TRBD1 (6 bases). Germline-derived CDR1 and CDR2 are MNHEY and SVGAGI. The CDR3 has 15 amino acids. V lost 5 bases and J lost 4, with 14 bases in between. The CDR3, as DNA: TGTGCCAGCAGTCGTAACAGGGCGGGTAATGAAAAACTGTTTTTT. Its translation is CASSRNRAGNEKLFF.

In this sample, this clone turned up once. V usage is TRBV28 and J usage is TRBJ2-1; TRBD2 aligns across 8 bases. In germline, CDR1 is MDHEN, CDR2 SYDVKM. The CDR3 contains 15 residues. V shed 2 bases and J 10 bases; nucleotides not matched to a gene: 10. The CDR3 region is CASSLVSSGEAEQFF. The DNA of the CDR3 is TGTGCCAGCAGTTTAGTGAGTAGCGGGGAGGCGGAGCAGTTCTTC.

The J gene is TRBJ2-7, the V gene TRBV7-8; 7 nucleotides agree with TRBD1. Losses at the gene ends were 5 bases for V and 3 bases for J; bases not matched to a gene: 4. CDR1 is SGHVS, CDR2 FQNEAQ, per germline. This CDR3 spans 13 amino acids. The CDR3 spells CASSRRDSYEQYF. CDR3 DNA sequence: TGTGCCAGCAGCCGCCGGGACAGCTACGAGCAGTACTTC.

V usage is TRBV28 and J usage is TRBJ2-5, with TRBD2 as a possible D gene (5 bases). V shed 7 bases and J shed 3 bases, with 12 bases lying between them. The CDR3 has 13 residues. Germline-derived CDR1 and CDR2 are MDHEN and SYDVKM. CDR3 nucleotides: TGTGCCAGCACCGAGTGGAGGAAAGAGACCCAGTACTTC. Translation gives CASTEWRKETQYF. The full variable domain, in which reference TRBV28 and TRBJ2-5 provide the parts outside the CDR3, is DVKVTQSSRYLVKRTGEKVFLECVQDMDHENMFWYRQDPGLGLRLIYFSYDVKMKEKGDIPEGYSVSREKKERFSLILESASTNQTSMYLCASTEWRKETQYFGPGTRLLVL.

The chain couples TRBV7-9 to TRBJ1-1; D is possibly TRBD1 (5 bases). The germline CDR1 and CDR2 sequences are SEHNR and FQNEAQ (reference sequence). The CDR3 spans 14 residues. The V end lost 0 bases, the J end lost 9 bases, and 14 bases lay between the germline ends. CDR3 residues: CASSLASSGWKAFF. CDR3 bases: TGTGCCAGCAGCTTAGCTTCCTCAGGGTGGAAAGCTTTCTTT.

The genes are TRBV18 and TRBJ2-7; the match to TRBD1 covers 7 bases. J lost 2 bases, V lost 3 bases, and 10 bases had no gene match. The CDR3 consists of 16 residues. The V gene's germline CDR1 is KGHSH and CDR2 LQKENI. The CDR3 sequence is CASSPPWTGEAYEQYF. CDR3 in DNA: TGTGCCAGCTCACCCCCCTGGACAGGTGAAGCCTACGAGCAGTACTTC.

The chain employs TRBV5-1 and TRBJ2-1; 9 nucleotides align to TRBD2. V lost 2 bases, J lost 2 bases, and 5 bases stayed unmatched. The CDR3 has 16 residues. Germline CDR1 SGHRS, CDR2 YFSETQ. This chain's CDR3 is CASSFLGGRAYNEQFF. The CDR3 DNA sequence: TGCGCCAGCAGCTTCCTTGGCGGGAGGGCCTACAATGAGCAGTTCTTC. Drawing the rest from reference TRBV5-1 and TRBJ2-1, the complete variable domain is KAGVTQTPRYLIKTRGQQVTLSCSPISGHRSVSWYQQTPGQGLQFLFEYFSETQRNKGNFPGRFSGRQFSNSRSEMNVSTLELGDSALYLCASSFLGGRAYNEQFFGPGTRLTVL.

The genes are TRBV3-1 (or the pseudogene TRBV3-2) and TRBJ1-6, with no clear D. The CDR3 contains 15 residues. Germline V CDR1 and CDR2: LGHDT, YNNKEL (reference sequence). V was shortened by 3 bases and J by 10 bases, with 16 bases between the two germline ends. This CDR3 reads CASSQSQAFGSPLHF. CDR3 nucleotide sequence: TGTGCCAGCAGCCAGAGTCAGGCCTTTGGGTCACCCCTCCACTTT.

The CDR3 DNA sequence: TGTGCCAGCAGCTTAGAGTCAGGGTACTACTACGAGCAGTACTTC. It encodes CASSLESGYYYEQYF. The chain employs TRBV7-8 and TRBJ2-7, with D possibly TRBD1 on 5 matching bases. V was pared by 1 base and J by 3 bases, with 13 bases between. CDR3 length: 15 residues. The germline CDR1 and CDR2 sequences are SGHVS and FQNEAQ.

This chain uses TRBV5-1 with TRBJ2-1, with D maybe TRBD2 (6 bases). Trimming shortened V by 0 bases and J by 4 bases, and 8 bases separated the two germline ends. CDR1 is SGHRS and CDR2 is YFSETQ in the germline V gene. This CDR3 is built from 14 residues. CDR3 in amino acids: CASSLEGGYNEQFF. CDR3 in DNA: TGCGCCAGCAGCTTGGAGGGAGGATACAATGAGCAGTTCTTC.

CDR3 sequence reads: CASSDLARPYEQYF. The CDR3 DNA reads TGTGCCAGCAGTGATCTTGCCAGGCCCTACGAGCAGTACTTC. V usage is TRBV2 and J usage is TRBJ2-7; D not resolved. Germline loops: CDR1 SNHLY, CDR2 FYNNEI. Trimming removed 3 bases at V and 2 bases at J, with 11 bases between. There are 14 residues in the CDR3.

The chain has TRBV18 and TRBJ2-3; 9 bases are shared with TRBD1. CDR1 and CDR2 (germline): KGHSH, LQKENI. After removal of 6 bases from V and 5 bases from J, the junction contained 21 bases not matched to a gene. This CDR3 comprises 19 residues. Here the CDR3 DNA reads TGTGCCAGCTCCACGGCCCCGCCGGGACAGGGATTTGTGGGAGATACGCAGTATTTT. This codes for CASSTAPPGQGFVGDTQYF.

The rearrangement joins TRBV2 to TRBJ2-3; D perhaps matches TRBD1 (6 bases). Between the trimmed V and J ends, which lost 3 bases and 3 bases, there was a span of 10 bases. Germline-derived CDR1 and CDR2 are SNHLY and FYNNEI. This CDR3 region has 14 residues. The CDR3: CASSDHRDTDTQYF. CDR3 bases: TGTGCCAGCAGTGACCACAGGGATACAGATACGCAGTATTTT.

The chain couples TRBV14 to TRBJ1-2; 7 bases are a match to TRBD1. V trimming: 4 bases; J trimming: 6 bases; junction bases outside the gene matches: 8. The V gene's germline CDR1 is SGHDN and CDR2 FVKESK. This CDR3 has 14 residues. CDR3 sequence: CASSREDRAHGYTF. CDR3 DNA: TGTGCCAGCAGCCGGGAAGACAGGGCGCATGGCTACACCTTC.